A selection of T cell receptor beta chains follows, all from one sample in a study of cytomegalovirus exposure and HLA in healthy donors. Method: immunoSEQ multiplex PCR; TCRdb's copy keeps in-frame clones and lacks some. The sample records around 150,000 clones, 80% being singletons. Sequencing was carried out using PBMCs. Receptors originate from a man younger than 40 in good health and CMV-seronegative. Both conserved end residues are part of each CDR3. The D gene is left open where the match is weak. Rows give clone size only sometimes, using once, few, many, or a class for an expanded clone.

abundance | j_gene | d_gene | v_gene | CDR3aa | CDR3nt
- | TRBJ1-1 | TRBD1 | TRBV7-9 | CASSDRDRVSEAFF | TGTGCCAGCAGCGACCGGGACAGGGTGTCTGAAGCTTTCTTT
few | TRBJ1-5 | - | TRBV11-1 | CASSLDRVNQPQHF | TGTGCCAGCAGCTTAGACAGGGTCAATCAGCCCCAGCATTTT
- | TRBJ1-4 | - | TRBV4-3 | CASSQGGRGPGNEKLFF | TGCGCCAGCAGCCAAGGTGGCAGGGGCCCGGGGAATGAAAAACTGTTTTTT
- | TRBJ1-1 | - | TRBV9 | CASSVEVGGREAFF | TGTGCCAGCAGCGTAGAGGTAGGGGGACGTGAAGCTTTCTTT
- | TRBJ2-1 | - | TRBV7-3 | CASSLSPLSNEQFF | TGTGCCAGCAGCTTATCCCCACTATCCAATGAGCAGTTCTTC
- | TRBJ1-2 | - | TRBV19 | CASSNEGYYGYTF | TGTGCCAGTAGTAACGAGGGTTACTATGGCTACACCTTC
- | TRBJ2-2 | - | TRBV4-1 | CASSQVAPGELFF | TGCGCCAGCAGCCAAGTAGCCCCCGGGGAGCTGTTTTTT
few | TRBJ1-2 | TRBD1 | TRBV2 | CASSDMGQGNYGYTF | TGTGCCAGCAGTGATATGGGACAGGGGAACTATGGCTACACCTTC
- | TRBJ1-3 | TRBD1 | TRBV9 | CASSVQGGPSGNTIYF | TGTGCCAGCAGCGTCCAGGGGGGACCCTCTGGAAACACCATATATTTT
few | TRBJ1-1 | - | TRBV9 | CASSVVSGGSQAFF | TGTGCCAGCAGCGTAGTCTCCGGAGGCAGTCAAGCTTTCTTT
- | TRBJ2-3 | TRBD2 | TRBV5-1 | CASSAHIAGGPTDTQYF | TGCGCCAGCAGCGCACATATAGCGGGAGGGCCAACAGATACGCAGTATTTT
- | TRBJ1-5 | TRBD1 | TRBV10-3 | CAIGGNRGDQPQHF | TGTGCCATTGGGGGGAACAGGGGAGACCAGCCCCAGCATTTT
- | TRBJ1-2 | - | TRBV9 | CASSVAQRDGYTF | TGTGCCAGCAGCGTAGCCCAGCGAGATGGCTACACCTTC
- | TRBJ2-1 | TRBD1 | TRBV4-3 | CASSQGTGGEQFF | TGCGCCAGCAGCCAAGGGACAGGGGGCGAGCAGTTCTTC
- | TRBJ2-2 | TRBD1 | TRBV28 | CASSLPGQALTGELFF | TGTGCCAGCAGTTTGCCGGGACAGGCCCTTACCGGGGAGCTGTTTTTT
- | TRBJ2-3 | TRBD2 | TRBV4-2 | CASSQDPSGRGASDTQYF | TGTGCCAGCAGCCAAGATCCTAGCGGGAGGGGGGCGTCGGATACGCAGTATTTT
- | TRBJ1-6 | - | TRBV14 | CASSQETGVLYNSPLHF | TGTGCCAGCAGCCAAGAGACCGGGGTCCTCTATAATTCACCCCTCCACTTT
once | TRBJ2-3 | TRBD1 | TRBV5-1 | CASSPTGGADTQYF | TGCGCCAGCAGCCCGACAGGGGGTGCAGATACGCAGTATTTT
- | TRBJ1-4 | - | TRBV7-9 | CAYPRAPTNEKLFF | TGTGCCTACCCGAGGGCTCCTACTAATGAAAAACTGTTTTTT
- | TRBJ2-3 | TRBD2 | TRBV6-1 | CASNQAGGGTDTQYF | TGTGCCAGCAATCAAGCGGGAGGAGGCACAGATACGCAGTATTTT
- | TRBJ1-4 | - | TRBV4-1 | CASSHLGGRDEKLFF | TGCGCCAGCAGCCACCTCGGTGGGAGGGACGAAAAACTGTTTTTT
few | TRBJ2-7 | - | TRBV5-1 | CASSLQTAYEQYF | TGCGCCAGCAGCTTACAGACCGCCTACGAGCAGTACTTC
- | TRBJ1-2 | TRBD1 | TRBV6-6 | CASSSTGGLYGYTF | TGTGCCAGCAGTTCGACAGGGGGTCTATATGGCTACACCTTC
- | TRBJ2-1 | TRBD2 | TRBV7-2 | CASSSGTSGRYSYNEQFF | TGTGCCAGCAGCTCCGGGACTAGCGGGAGGTACTCCTACAATGAGCAGTTCTTC
- | TRBJ1-2 | - | TRBV20-1 | CSARDSPTITF | TGCAGTGCTAGAGACTCCCCTACGATCACCTTC
- | TRBJ2-1 | - | TRBV30 | CAWSPGGVRGFF | TGTGCCTGGAGCCCCGGCGGAGTTAGGGGGTTCTTC
- | TRBJ1-4 | TRBD1 | TRBV9 | CASSVGQGENEKLFF | TGTGCCAGCAGCGTAGGACAGGGCGAGAACGAAAAACTGTTTTTT
- | TRBJ2-1 | - | TRBV28 | CASSFTEPGRYNEQFF | TGTGCCAGCAGTTTTACAGAACCTGGTCGGTACAATGAGCAGTTCTTC
- | TRBJ1-2 | TRBD1 | TRBV27 | CASSVTGAGYGYTF | TGTGCCAGCAGTGTGACAGGGGCCGGCTATGGCTACACCTTC
- | TRBJ2-3 | - | TRBV29-1 | CSASVSADTQYF | TGCAGCGCGAGCGTATCTGCAGATACGCAGTATTTT
once | TRBJ1-4 | - | TRBV7-9 | CASSLAQATNEKLFF | TGTGCCAGCAGCTTAGCACAGGCAACTAATGAAAAACTGTTTTTT
few | TRBJ2-7 | - | TRBV15 | CATSPGRGWEQYF | TGTGCCACCAGCCCTGGACGAGGGTGGGAGCAGTACTTC
- | TRBJ2-1 | - | TRBV7-3 | CASSLEGTRGYNEQFF | TGTGCCAGCAGCTTAGAAGGGACCCGGGGGTACAATGAGCAGTTCTTC
few | TRBJ2-7 | TRBD1 | TRBV7-2 | CASWDRVGYEQYF | TGTGCCAGCTGGGACAGGGTTGGGTACGAGCAGTACTTC
- | TRBJ2-7 | - | TRBV7-9 | CASSSTDNSYEQYF | TGTGCCAGCAGCTCCACGGACAACTCCTACGAGCAGTACTTC
- | TRBJ1-1 | - | TRBV7-2 | CASSLVAGNTEAFF | TGTGCCAGCAGCTTAGTGGCGGGAAACACTGAAGCTTTCTTT
few | TRBJ1-2 | - | TRBV9 | CASSVEGDFYGYTF | TGTGCCAGCAGCGTAGAGGGAGACTTCTATGGCTACACCTTC
few | TRBJ1-5 | - | TRBV6-1 | CASSVDLGGYSPQHF | TGTGCCAGCAGTGTAGACTTGGGGGGTTATTCGCCCCAGCATTTT
- | TRBJ2-2 | - | TRBV28 | CASSSAGSTGELFF | TGTGCCTCAAGTTCGGCAGGCTCCACCGGGGAGCTGTTTTTT
once | TRBJ1-6 | - | TRBV21-1 | CASSTGRRPSVITLHF | TGTGCCAGCAGCACGGGTCGGAGACCTTCCGTTATTACCCTCCACTTT
- | TRBJ1-3 | TRBD1 | TRBV5-4 | CASSPGQAGNTIYF | TGTGCCAGCAGCCCGGGACAGGCCGGAAACACCATATATTTT
- | TRBJ1-4 | - | TRBV5-5 | CASSLRGKLFF | TGTGCCAGCAGTCTCCGAGGAAAACTGTTTTTT